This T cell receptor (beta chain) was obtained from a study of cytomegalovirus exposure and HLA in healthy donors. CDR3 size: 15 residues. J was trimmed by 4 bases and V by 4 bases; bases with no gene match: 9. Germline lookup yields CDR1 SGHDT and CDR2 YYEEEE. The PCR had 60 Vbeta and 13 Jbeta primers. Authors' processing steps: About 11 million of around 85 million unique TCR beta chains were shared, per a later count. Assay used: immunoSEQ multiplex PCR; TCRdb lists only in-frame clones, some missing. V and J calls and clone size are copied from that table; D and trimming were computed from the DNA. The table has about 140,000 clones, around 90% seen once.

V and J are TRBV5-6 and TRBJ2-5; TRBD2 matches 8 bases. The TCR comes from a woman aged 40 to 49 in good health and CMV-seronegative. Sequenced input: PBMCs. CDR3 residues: CASSLPSAGGETQYF. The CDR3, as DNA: TGTGCCAGCAGCCTCCCGTCGGCGGGAGGAGAGACCCAGTACTTC. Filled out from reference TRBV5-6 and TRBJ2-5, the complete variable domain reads DAGVTQSPTHLIKTRGQQVTLRCSPKSGHDTVSWYQQALGQGPQFIFQYYEEEERQRGNFPDRFSGHQFPNYSSELNVNALLLGDSALYLCASSLPSAGGETQYFGPGTRLLVL.